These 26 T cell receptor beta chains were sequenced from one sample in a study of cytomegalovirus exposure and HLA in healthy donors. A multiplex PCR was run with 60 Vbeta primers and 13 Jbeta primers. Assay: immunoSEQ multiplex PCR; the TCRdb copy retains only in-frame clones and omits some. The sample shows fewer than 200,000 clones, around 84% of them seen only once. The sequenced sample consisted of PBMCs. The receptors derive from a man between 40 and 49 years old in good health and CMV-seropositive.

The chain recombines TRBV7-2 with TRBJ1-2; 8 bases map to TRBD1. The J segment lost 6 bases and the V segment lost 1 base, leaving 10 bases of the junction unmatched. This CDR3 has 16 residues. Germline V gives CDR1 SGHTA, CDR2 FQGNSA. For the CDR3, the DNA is TGTGCCAGCAGCTTAGTTGGCGGGACAGGTGTAGATGGCTACACCTTC. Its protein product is CASSLVGGTGVDGYTF.

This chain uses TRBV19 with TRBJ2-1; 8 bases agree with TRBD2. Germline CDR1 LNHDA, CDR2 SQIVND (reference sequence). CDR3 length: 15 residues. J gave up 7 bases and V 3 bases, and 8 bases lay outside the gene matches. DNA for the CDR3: TGTGCCAGTAGTATTAACGGGGGGGCAAGGAATGAGCAGTTCTTC. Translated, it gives CASSINGGARNEQFF.

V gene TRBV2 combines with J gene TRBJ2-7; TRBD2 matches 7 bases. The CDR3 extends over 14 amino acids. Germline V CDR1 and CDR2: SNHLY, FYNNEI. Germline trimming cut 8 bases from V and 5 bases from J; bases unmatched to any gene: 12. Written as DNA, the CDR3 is TGTGCCAGCGGACGGGGTCGGGGGGATAACGAGCAGTACTTC. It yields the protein CASGRGRGDNEQYF. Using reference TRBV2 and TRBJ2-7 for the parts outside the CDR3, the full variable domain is EPEVTQTPSHQVTQMGQEVILRCVPISNHLYFYWYRQILGQKVEFLVSFYNNEISEKSEIFDDQFSVERPDGSNFTLKIRSTKLEDSAMYFCASGRGRGDNEQYFGPGTRLTVT.

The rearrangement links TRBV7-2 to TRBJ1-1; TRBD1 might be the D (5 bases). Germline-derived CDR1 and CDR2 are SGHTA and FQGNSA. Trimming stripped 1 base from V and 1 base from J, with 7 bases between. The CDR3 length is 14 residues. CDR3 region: CASSLGRENTEAFF. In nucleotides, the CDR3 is TGTGCCAGCAGCTTAGGCAGGGAGAACACTGAAGCTTTCTTT.

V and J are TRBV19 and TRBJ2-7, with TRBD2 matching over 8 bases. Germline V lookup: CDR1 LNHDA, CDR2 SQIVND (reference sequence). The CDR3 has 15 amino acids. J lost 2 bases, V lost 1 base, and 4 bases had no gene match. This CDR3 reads CASSIGQAGAYEQYF. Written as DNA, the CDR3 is TGTGCCAGTAGTATAGGGCAAGCGGGAGCCTACGAGCAGTACTTC. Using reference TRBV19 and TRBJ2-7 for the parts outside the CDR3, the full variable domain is DGGITQSPKYLFRKEGQNVTLSCEQNLNHDAMYWYRQDPGQGLRLIYYSQIVNDFQKGDIAEGYSVSREKKESFPLTVTSAQKNPTAFYLCASSIGQAGAYEQYFGPGTRLTVT.

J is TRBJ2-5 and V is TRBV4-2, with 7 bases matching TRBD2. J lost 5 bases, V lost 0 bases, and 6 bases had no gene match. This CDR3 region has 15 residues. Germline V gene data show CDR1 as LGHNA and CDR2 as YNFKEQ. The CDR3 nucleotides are TGTGCCAGCAGCCAAGATCCGGGGGGTGGGGAGACCCAGTACTTC. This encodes CASSQDPGGGETQYF.

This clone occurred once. Here the CDR3 reads CASSTQRTSGVVEQFF. CDR3 sequence (DNA): TGTGCCAGCAGTACCCAACGGACTAGCGGGGTAGTTGAGCAGTTCTTC. The chain combines TRBV27 with TRBJ2-1; 12 bases align to TRBD2. This CDR3 region has 16 residues. J lost 9 bases, V lost 5 bases, and 11 bases had no gene match. Germline lookup yields CDR1 MNHEY and CDR2 SMNVEV (reference sequence).

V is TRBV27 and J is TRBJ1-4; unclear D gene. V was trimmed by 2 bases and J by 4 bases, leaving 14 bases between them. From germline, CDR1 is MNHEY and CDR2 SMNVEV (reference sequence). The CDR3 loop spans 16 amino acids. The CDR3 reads CASSLGEGRVNEKLFF. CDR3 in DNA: TGTGCCAGCAGTTTAGGGGAGGGCAGAGTTAATGAAAAACTGTTTTTT.

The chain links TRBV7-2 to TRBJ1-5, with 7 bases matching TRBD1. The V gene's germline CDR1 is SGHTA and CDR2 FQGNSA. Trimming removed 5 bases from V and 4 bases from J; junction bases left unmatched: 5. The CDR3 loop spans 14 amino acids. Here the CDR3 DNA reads TGTGCCAGCAGCACCCGGGACAGTAATCAGCCCCAGCATTTT. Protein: CASSTRDSNQPQHF.

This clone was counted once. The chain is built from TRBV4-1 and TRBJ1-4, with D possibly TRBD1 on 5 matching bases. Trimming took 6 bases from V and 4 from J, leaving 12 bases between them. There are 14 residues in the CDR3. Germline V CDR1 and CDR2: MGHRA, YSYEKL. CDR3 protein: CASSPSGINEKLFF. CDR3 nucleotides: TGCGCCAGCAGTCCTTCAGGGATTAATGAAAAACTGTTTTTT.

CDR3 coding DNA: TGTGCCAGCACCCGCGGAGCGGGAGTTGCCCTCGGGACCCAGTACTTC. This translates into CASTRGAGVALGTQYF. This chain uses TRBV5-6 with TRBJ2-5; 8 nucleotides agree with TRBD2. Germline CDR1 reads SGHDT; CDR2 reads YYEEEE. The CDR3 sequence is 16 residues long. V was clipped by 6 bases and J by 7 bases; unmatched bases: 17.

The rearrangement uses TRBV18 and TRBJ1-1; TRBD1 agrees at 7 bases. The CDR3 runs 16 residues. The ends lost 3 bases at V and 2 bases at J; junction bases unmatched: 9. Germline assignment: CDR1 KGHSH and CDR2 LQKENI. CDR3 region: CASSPYEYRGNTEAFF. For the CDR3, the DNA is TGTGCCAGCTCACCGTATGAGTACAGGGGAAACACTGAAGCTTTCTTT.

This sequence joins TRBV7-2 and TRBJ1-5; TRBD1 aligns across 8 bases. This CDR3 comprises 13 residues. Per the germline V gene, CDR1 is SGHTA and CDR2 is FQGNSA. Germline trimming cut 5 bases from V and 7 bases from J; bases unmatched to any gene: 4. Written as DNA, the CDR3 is TGTGCCAGCAGCGGGACAGGCTCCCAGCCCCAGCATTTT. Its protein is CASSGTGSQPQHF. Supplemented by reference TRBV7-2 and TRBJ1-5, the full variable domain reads GAGVSQSPSNKVTEKGKDVELRCDPISGHTALYWYRQSLGQGLEFLIYFQGNSAPDKSGLPSDRFSAERTGGSVSTLTIQRTQQEDSAVYLCASSGTGSQPQHFGDGTRLSIL.

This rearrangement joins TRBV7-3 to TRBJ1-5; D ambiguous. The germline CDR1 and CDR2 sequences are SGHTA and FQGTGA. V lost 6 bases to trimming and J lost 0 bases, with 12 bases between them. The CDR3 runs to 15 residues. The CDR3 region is CASRPTYFSNQPQHF. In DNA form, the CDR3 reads TGTGCCAGCAGACCCACTTACTTTAGCAATCAGCCCCAGCATTTT.

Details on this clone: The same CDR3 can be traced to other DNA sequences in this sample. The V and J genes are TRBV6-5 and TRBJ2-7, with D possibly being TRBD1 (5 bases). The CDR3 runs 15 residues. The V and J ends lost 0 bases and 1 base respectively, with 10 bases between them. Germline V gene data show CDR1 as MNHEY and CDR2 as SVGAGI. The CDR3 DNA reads TGTGCCAGCAGTTACTCGCAGGGTGGGTCCTACGAGCAGTACTTC. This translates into CASSYSQGGSYEQYF.

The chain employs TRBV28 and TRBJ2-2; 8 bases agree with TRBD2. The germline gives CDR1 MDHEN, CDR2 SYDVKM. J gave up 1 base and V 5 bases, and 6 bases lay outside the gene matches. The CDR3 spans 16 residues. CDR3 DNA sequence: TGTGCCAGCAGTAAACCGGGACTAGGGAACACCGGGGAGCTGTTTTTT. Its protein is CASSKPGLGNTGELFF. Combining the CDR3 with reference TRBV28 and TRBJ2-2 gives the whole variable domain DVKVTQSSRYLVKRTGEKVFLECVQDMDHENMFWYRQDPGLGLRLIYFSYDVKMKEKGDIPEGYSVSREKKERFSLILESASTNQTSMYLCASSKPGLGNTGELFFGEGSRLTVL.

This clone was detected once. The CDR3 DNA follows: TGTGCCAGCAGCGTAGGCGGCACCCCGGGGGGAACTGAAGCTTTCTTT. Protein product: CASSVGGTPGGTEAFF. The J gene is TRBJ1-1, the V gene TRBV9, with D maybe TRBD1 (5 bases). Trimming removed 0 bases at V and 5 bases at J, with 17 bases between. Germline V CDR1 and CDR2: SGDLS, YYNGEE. This CDR3 is 16 amino acids long.

As DNA, the CDR3 is TGTGCCAGCAGCCAAGAGGTCGCCGGGAGCTCCTACAATGAGCAGTTCTTC. Its protein is CASSQEVAGSSYNEQFF. The chain carries TRBV4-2 and TRBJ2-1; maybe TRBD2 (6 bases). Germline V gene lookup returns CDR1 LGHNA and CDR2 YNFKEQ. The CDR3 is 17 residues long. Trimming removed 0 bases from V and 0 bases from J, with 12 bases in between.

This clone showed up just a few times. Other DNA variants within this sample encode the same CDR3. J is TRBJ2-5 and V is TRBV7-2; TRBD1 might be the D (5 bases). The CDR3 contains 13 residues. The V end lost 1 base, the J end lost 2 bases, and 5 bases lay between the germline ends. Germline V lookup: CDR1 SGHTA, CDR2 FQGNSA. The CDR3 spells CASSLGQQETQYF. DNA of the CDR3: TGTGCCAGCAGCTTAGGACAGCAAGAGACCCAGTACTTC.

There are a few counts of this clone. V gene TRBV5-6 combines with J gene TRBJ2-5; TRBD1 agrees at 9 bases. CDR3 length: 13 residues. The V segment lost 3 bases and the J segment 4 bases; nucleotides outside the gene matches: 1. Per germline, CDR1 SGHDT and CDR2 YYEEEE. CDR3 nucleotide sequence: TGTGCCAGCAGCTACAGGGGGCTAGAGACCCAGTACTTC. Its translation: CASSYRGLETQYF.

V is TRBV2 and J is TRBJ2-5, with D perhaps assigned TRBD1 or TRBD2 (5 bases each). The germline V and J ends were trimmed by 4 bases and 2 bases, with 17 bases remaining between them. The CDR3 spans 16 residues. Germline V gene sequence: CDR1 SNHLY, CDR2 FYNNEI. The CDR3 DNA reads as TGTGCCAGCAGTGTAGCGCAGGGAACCCCGCAAGAGACCCAGTACTTC. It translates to CASSVAQGTPQETQYF.

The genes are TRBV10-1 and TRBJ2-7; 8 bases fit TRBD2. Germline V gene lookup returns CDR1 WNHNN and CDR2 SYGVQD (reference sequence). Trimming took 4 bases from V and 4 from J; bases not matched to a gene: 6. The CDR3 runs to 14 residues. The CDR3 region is CASSVGRGGYEQYF. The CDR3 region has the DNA TGCGCCAGCAGTGTCGGGCGCGGGGGGTACGAGCAGTACTTC.

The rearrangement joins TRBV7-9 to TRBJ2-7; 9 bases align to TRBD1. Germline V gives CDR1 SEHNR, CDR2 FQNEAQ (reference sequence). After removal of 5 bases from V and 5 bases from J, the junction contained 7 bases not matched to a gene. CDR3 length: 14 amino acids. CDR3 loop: CASSRAGTGNEQYF. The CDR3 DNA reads TGTGCCAGCAGCCGCGCCGGGACAGGGAACGAGCAGTACTTC.

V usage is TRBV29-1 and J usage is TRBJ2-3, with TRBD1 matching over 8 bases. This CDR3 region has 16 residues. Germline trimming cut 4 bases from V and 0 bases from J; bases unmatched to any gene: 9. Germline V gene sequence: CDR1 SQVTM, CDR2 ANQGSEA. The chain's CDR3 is CSVAGTGASSTDTQYF. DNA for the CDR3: TGCAGCGTTGCCGGGACAGGAGCTTCTAGCACAGATACGCAGTATTTT.

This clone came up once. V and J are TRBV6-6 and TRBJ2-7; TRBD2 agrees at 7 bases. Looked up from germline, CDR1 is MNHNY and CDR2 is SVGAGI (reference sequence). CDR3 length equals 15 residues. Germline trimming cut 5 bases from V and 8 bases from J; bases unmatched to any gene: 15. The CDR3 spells CASSPNRDYPTQQYF. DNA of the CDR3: TGTGCCAGCAGTCCGAACCGGGACTACCCTACACAGCAGTACTTC.

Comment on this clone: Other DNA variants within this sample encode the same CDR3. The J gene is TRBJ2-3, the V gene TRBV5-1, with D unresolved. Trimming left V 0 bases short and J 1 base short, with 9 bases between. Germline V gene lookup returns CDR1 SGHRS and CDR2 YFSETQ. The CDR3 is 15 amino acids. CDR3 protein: CASSLGQVGTDTQYF. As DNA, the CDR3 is TGCGCCAGCAGCTTGGGGCAGGTGGGCACAGATACGCAGTATTTT.